This T cell receptor beta chain was obtained from a study of blood T cell dynamics during melanoma immunotherapy. Study-wide context: First-line therapy was either pembrolizumab or nivolumab with ipilimumab for metastatic melanoma.

Sample time point: pre-treatment baseline. Sequencing used immunoSEQ multiplex PCR; TCRdb keeps in-frame clones, though not all of them. The sample records over 150 clones, about 80% being singletons. CDR1 and CDR2 from the germline V gene are LGHNT and FRNRAP. V lost 1 base to trimming and J lost 6 bases; unmatched junction nucleotides: 4. The CDR3 consists of 15 residues. This clonotype was obtained from a human donor with melanoma. V usage is TRBV12-5 and J usage is TRBJ1-2; 11 bases match TRBD1. The sample was cell-free DNA from blood, taken from a patient treated with checkpoint blockade. Here the CDR3 DNA reads TGTGCTAGTGGTTTGGACGGGACAGGGGGAGATGGCTACACCTTC. This translates into CASGLDGTGGDGYTF.